These 14 T cell receptor beta chains were all obtained from the same sample, sequenced in a study of blood T cell repertoires in COVID-19. Produced via immunoSEQ multiplex PCR; TCRdb's table is partial and in-frame only. The repertoire has about 86,000 clones, over 80% of them found once; the top ten carry 3% to 4%. Sequenced input: peripheral blood. All receptors come from a man in his fifties with acute or convalescent COVID-19.

The V gene is TRBV7-2, the J gene TRBJ2-7; 12 bases align to TRBD2. V trimming: 3 bases; J trimming: 2 bases; junction bases outside the gene matches: 2. The CDR3 covers 15 residues. Germline CDR1 reads SGHTA; CDR2 reads FQGNSA. Here the CDR3 DNA reads TGTGCCAGCAGCTTGTCTAGCGGGGGGGCCTACGAGCAGTACTTC. Translating it yields CASSLSSGGAYEQYF.

V and J are TRBV4-3 and TRBJ1-2, with a possible D match to TRBD1 (6 bases). The CDR3 is made up of 14 amino acids. The V end lost 1 base, the J end lost 8 bases, and 14 bases lay between the germline ends. Germline V gives CDR1 LGHNA, CDR2 YSLEER. For the CDR3, the DNA is TGCGCCAGCAGCCAAGTAGGGGGGGTTGGCGGCTACACCTTC. Translation gives CASSQVGGVGGYTF.

This clone occurred a few times. This chain links TRBV12-3 or TRBV12-4 with TRBJ2-5, with D tentatively TRBD1 (5 bases). Trimming left V 4 bases short and J 7 bases short, with 10 bases between. This CDR3 has 12 amino acids. CDR3 in amino acids: CASSSGMGTQYF. The CDR3 DNA is TGTGCCAGCAGTTCAGGGATGGGGACCCAGTACTTC.

V usage is TRBV5-1 and J usage is TRBJ1-4, with D perhaps TRBD1 (6 bases). V dropped 4 bases and J dropped 7 bases, with 11 bases sitting between them. The CDR3 extends over 13 amino acids. Germline V gene data show CDR1 as SGHRS and CDR2 as YFSETQ. In DNA form, the CDR3 reads TGCGCCAGCAGCCGACAGGACCGTGAAAAACTGTTTTTT. It encodes CASSRQDREKLFF.

The V and J genes are TRBV7-2 and TRBJ2-3; 8 bases fit TRBD2. CDR1 is SGHTA, CDR2 FQGNSA, per germline. After removal of 4 bases from V and 4 bases from J, the junction contained 4 bases not matched to a gene. The CDR3 contains 14 residues. The CDR3, as DNA: TGTGCCAGCAGCTACAGCGGGGGAGCAGATACGCAGTATTTT. Protein product: CASSYSGGADTQYF.

J is TRBJ2-7 and V is TRBV7-2; 10 bases match TRBD2. Trimming at V came to 2 bases and at J to 7 bases, leaving 14 bases not matched to a gene. The CDR3 runs 17 residues. Germline CDR1 reads SGHTA; CDR2 reads FQGNSA. The CDR3 sequence: CASSLQPLAGEGREQYF. CDR3 DNA: TGTGCCAGCAGCTTACAACCTCTAGCGGGGGAGGGAAGGGAGCAGTACTTC.

This chain joins TRBV6-5 and TRBJ1-5, with unresolved D. The CDR3 consists of 15 residues. V gave up 4 bases and J gave up 1 base, with 11 bases separating them. Germline loops: CDR1 MNHEY, CDR2 SVGAGI. CDR3 loop: CASSSGRVSNQPQHF. The CDR3 DNA follows: TGTGCCAGCAGTTCGGGTCGGGTAAGCAATCAGCCCCAGCATTTT.

The rearrangement joins TRBV13 to TRBJ1-4, with 9 bases matching TRBD1. Germline V lookup: CDR1 PRHDT, CDR2 FYEKMQ (reference sequence). The V segment lost 5 bases and the J segment 3 bases; nucleotides outside the gene matches: 4. This CDR3 is 15 amino acids long. Here the CDR3 reads CASSQGQGPNEKLFF. In DNA, the CDR3 is TGTGCCAGCAGCCAAGGACAGGGGCCTAATGAAAAACTGTTTTTT. The full variable domain, rest sourced from reference TRBV13 and TRBJ1-4, is AAGVIQSPRHLIKEKRETATLKCYPIPRHDTVYWYQQGPGQDPQFLISFYEKMQSDKGSIPDRFSAQQFSDYHSELNMSSLELGDSALYFCASSQGQGPNEKLFFGSGTQLSVL.

The chain recombines TRBV19 with TRBJ2-3; no clear D gene. CDR1 and CDR2 (germline): LNHDA, SQIVND (reference sequence). CDR3 length equals 9 residues. The CDR3 sequence: CASGDTQYF. CDR3 bases: TGTGCGTCCGGGGATACGCAGTATTTT. The entire variable domain, with the rest obtained from reference TRBV19 and TRBJ2-3, is as follows: DGGITQSPKYLFRKEGQNVTLSCEQNLNHDAMYWYRQDPGQGLRLIYYSQIVNDFQKGDIAEGYSVSREKKESFPLTVTSAQKNPTAFYLCASGDTQYFGPGTRLTVL.

V gene TRBV18 combines with J gene TRBJ1-1; 7 nucleotides agree with TRBD1. The CDR3 extends over 16 amino acids. J gave up 2 bases and V 3 bases, and 9 bases lay outside the gene matches. Germline V gene data show CDR1 as KGHSH and CDR2 as LQKENI. CDR3 protein: CASSPQGTVDNTEAFF. DNA of the CDR3: TGTGCCAGCTCACCCCAAGGGACAGTCGACAACACTGAAGCTTTCTTT.

The V call is TRBV7-6, the J call TRBJ2-5, with unresolved D. The germline gives CDR1 SGHVS, CDR2 FNYEAQ. CDR3 length: 12 amino acids. Trimming stripped 5 bases from V and 2 bases from J, with 6 bases between. The CDR3 DNA reads as TGTGCCAGCAGCCGAGATCAAGAGACCCAGTACTTC. Protein sequence: CASSRDQETQYF.

The V gene is TRBV6-2 or TRBV6-3, the J gene TRBJ2-4; D possibly corresponds to TRBD2 (5 bases). Germline V gene sequence: CDR1 MNHEY, CDR2 SVGEGT. Trimming cost V 6 bases and J 0 bases, with 15 bases left between them. The CDR3 runs to 16 residues. CDR3 in DNA: TGTGCCAGCAGCCCTGCGGGTTCCTTAGCCAAAAACATTCAGTACTTC. This codes for CASSPAGSLAKNIQYF.

This chain connects TRBV7-2 to TRBJ1-2; D may be TRBD1 (6 bases). The CDR3 totals 12 residues. Per germline, CDR1 SGHTA and CDR2 FQGNSA. With 7 bases removed from V and 7 bases from J, the gap between germline ends came to 13 bases. The CDR3 coding sequence is TGTGCCAGCAAAAAACAGGGAGCTGGCTACACCTTC. This gives the protein CASKKQGAGYTF.

This chain uses TRBV18 with TRBJ2-3, with unresolved D. The CDR3 is made up of 14 amino acids. CDR1 and CDR2 (germline): KGHSH, LQKENI. V lost 3 bases and J lost 4, with 11 bases in between. The CDR3 region is CASSPTRYPDTQYF. CDR3 DNA sequence: TGTGCCAGCTCACCGACACGATACCCAGATACGCAGTATTTT. Variable domain in full (rest from reference TRBV18 and TRBJ2-3): NAGVMQNPRHLVRRRGQEARLRCSPMKGHSHVYWYRQLPEEGLKFMVYLQKENIIDESGMPKERFSAEFPKEGPSILRIQQVVRGDSAAYFCASSPTRYPDTQYFGPGTRLTVL.